This is a list of T cell receptor beta chains from one sample in a study of chemoradiotherapy in HPV16-positive cancers. TCRdb keeps only in-frame clones here, not all; method: immunoSEQ multiplex PCR. The repertoire includes more than 850 clones, roughly 84% of them detected once, and around 4% sits in the top ten. The sequencing used tumor tissue, collected from a patient who underwent chemoradiotherapy. These receptors came from a human donor with HPV-associated anogenital cancer. CDR3s include the opening cysteine and the closing phenylalanine or tryptophan. Fields, in order: J gene, clone size, D gene, V gene, CDR3 DNA, CDR3 protein. A D gene is named only where the DNA matches it firmly. A row's size may be missing; if present it is once, few, many or a size class.

>TRBJ2-6|NA|NA|TRBV29-1
TGCAGCGTTGAAGATCGGAAGGGCGGGGCCAACGTCCTGACTTTC
CSVEDRKGGANVLTF
>TRBJ2-5|NA|NA|TRBV7-3
TGTGCCAGCAGCTCCGGGGGGCCTAGAGAGACCCAGTACTTC
CASSSGGPRETQYF
>TRBJ2-7|NA|TRBD1|TRBV9
TGTGCCAGCAGCGCTCGCCTCAGCCTTACGGGACAGCTATACGAGCAGTACTTC
CASSARLSLTGQLYEQYF
>TRBJ2-5|NA|NA|TRBV5-6
TGTGCCAGCAGCCGGGGGGCGCAGACCCAGTACTTC
CASSRGAQTQYF
>TRBJ2-2|NA|TRBD1|TRBV7-9
TGTGCCAGCAGCGATCGACAGGGCGCGAACACCGGGGAGCTGTTTTTT
CASSDRQGANTGELFF
>TRBJ1-6|NA|TRBD1|TRBV11-2
TGTGCCAGCAGACTAGGGGACAGAAATAATTCACCCCTCCACTTT
CASRLGDRNNSPLHF
>TRBJ1-5|once|TRBD1|TRBV4-1
TGCGCCAGCAGCCCGGGACAGAGTAGTCAGCCCCAGCATTTT
CASSPGQSSQPQHF
>TRBJ1-1|NA|NA|TRBV5-6
TGTGCTACCCAAGGGTCCAGGGGAGGCACTGAAGCTTTCTTT
CATQGSRGGTEAFF
>TRBJ2-3|NA|TRBD2|TRBV5-1
TGCGCCAGCAGCTTGGGCGGGGGGCTGGATACGCAGTATTTT
CASSLGGGLDTQYF
>TRBJ2-3|NA|NA|TRBV2
TGTGCCAGCAGTGAACAGGGCACAGATACAGATACGCAGTATTTT
CASSEQGTDTDTQYF
>TRBJ2-5|NA|TRBD1|TRBV10-2
TGCGCCAGCAGTGAGTACGGAGGGACAGGGATAGAGACCCAGTACTTC
CASSEYGGTGIETQYF
>TRBJ1-1|NA|NA|TRBV29-1
TGCAGCGTTGAACCCACGGGGTGGTCGAACACTGAAGCTTTCTTT
CSVEPTGWSNTEAFF
>TRBJ2-1|NA|NA|TRBV11-3
TGTGCCAGCAGCTTACTGGGGAATGAGCAGTTCTTC
CASSLLGNEQFF
>TRBJ1-4|NA|TRBD1|TRBV6-1
TGTGCCAGCAGTCGACAGACAGGGCATAATGAAAAACTGTTTTTT
CASSRQTGHNEKLFF
>TRBJ1-5|NA|NA|TRBV19
TGTGCCAGTAGTCGCAACAGGGAGAACAATCAGCCCCAGCATTTT
CASSRNRENNQPQHF
>TRBJ2-1|NA|NA|TRBV7-8
TGTGCCAGCAGCTTTGACGCGTCCTACAATGAGCAGTTCTTC
CASSFDASYNEQFF